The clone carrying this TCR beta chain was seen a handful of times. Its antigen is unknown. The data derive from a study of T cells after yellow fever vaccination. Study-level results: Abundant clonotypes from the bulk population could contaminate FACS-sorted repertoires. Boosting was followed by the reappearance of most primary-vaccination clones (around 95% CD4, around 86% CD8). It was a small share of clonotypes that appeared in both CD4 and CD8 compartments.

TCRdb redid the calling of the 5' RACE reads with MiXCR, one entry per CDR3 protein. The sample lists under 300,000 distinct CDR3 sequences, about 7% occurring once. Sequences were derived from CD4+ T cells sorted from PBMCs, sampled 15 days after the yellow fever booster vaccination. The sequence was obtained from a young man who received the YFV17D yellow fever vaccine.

CDR3 in amino acids: CSAPGLGEGEYNEQFF. The CDR3 bases are TGCAGTGCTCCGGGGCTGGGAGAGGGGGAGTACAATGAGCAGTTCTTC. This chain connects TRBV20-1 to TRBJ2-1, with D possibly being TRBD1 (6 bases). This CDR3 has 16 amino acids. Per germline, CDR1 DFQATT and CDR2 SNEGSKA (reference sequence). V lost 5 bases, J lost 4 bases, and 21 bases lay in between.